These 18 T cell receptor beta chains came from one sample sequenced in a study of blood T cell repertoires in COVID-19. TCRdb's copy holds only in-frame clones and misses some; the assay was immunoSEQ multiplex PCR. The sample has a few hundred thousand clones, roughly nine tenths seen once; the top ten hold just over 0.85%. Source material: PBMCs or T cells enriched from blood (not recorded which). The receptors were sampled from a woman aged 40 to 49 who had been exposed to COVID-19.

The CDR3 loop is CASSNSDRVGYGYTF. The CDR3 DNA sequence: TGTGCCAGCAGCAACTCGGACAGGGTAGGGTATGGCTACACCTTC. J is TRBJ1-2 and V is TRBV11-2; 8 bases line up with TRBD1. Germline CDR1 SGHAT, CDR2 FQNNGV. The CDR3 contains 15 residues. V lost 5 bases, J lost 5 bases, and 10 bases stayed unmatched.

The chain carries TRBV7-8 and TRBJ1-1, with 9 bases that match TRBD1. This CDR3 spans 14 amino acids. V shed 5 bases, J shed 5 bases, and the junction held 6 bases outside the gene matches. CDR1 and CDR2 (germline): SGHVS, FQNEAQ. CDR3 bases: TGTGCCAGCAGCCTAGGGACAGGGAGTACTGAAGCTTTCTTT. Translating gives CASSLGTGSTEAFF.

The rearrangement links TRBV21-1 to TRBJ1-5. TRBV21-1 is a pseudogene segment. This CDR3 is 15 amino acids long. CDR3: CASSKGGEGNQPQHF. DNA of the CDR3: TGTGCCAGCAGCAAAGGGGGGGAGGGAAATCAGCCCCAGCATTTT.

V usage is TRBV2 and J usage is TRBJ1-4, with D possibly TRBD1 on 5 matching bases. V lost 8 bases and J 8 bases, leaving 15 bases between the germline ends. This CDR3 is built from 13 residues. Germline V gene sequence: CDR1 SNHLY, CDR2 FYNNEI. The CDR3 region has the DNA TGTGCCAGCTTTAGGGGCCTGAGGGAAAAACTGTTTTTT. Translated: CASFRGLREKLFF.

The genes are TRBV29-1 and TRBJ1-2, with D perhaps TRBD1 (5 bases). Trimming removed 1 base at V and 6 bases at J, with 12 bases between. This CDR3 comprises 13 residues. CDR1 is SQVTM and CDR2 is ANQGSEA in the germline V gene. The CDR3 DNA follows: TGCAGCGTTGAAGTGCAGGGAAGTCATGGCTACACCTTC. Residues: CSVEVQGSHGYTF.

The chain employs TRBV28 and TRBJ1-5; 7 nucleotides align to TRBD1. J was trimmed by 1 base and V by 6 bases; bases with no gene match: 6. The CDR3 length is 15 residues. Germline CDR1 and CDR2: MDHEN and SYDVKM. CDR3 sequence (DNA): TGTGCCAGCAGCCCGACAGGGATGAGCAATCAGCCCCAGCATTTT. This codes for CASSPTGMSNQPQHF. Together with reference TRBV28 and TRBJ1-5, the CDR3 gives the full variable domain: DVKVTQSSRYLVKRTGEKVFLECVQDMDHENMFWYRQDPGLGLRLIYFSYDVKMKEKGDIPEGYSVSREKKERFSLILESASTNQTSMYLCASSPTGMSNQPQHFGDGTRLSIL.

This clone was seen a single time. The genes are TRBV15 and TRBJ1-5, with D hard to call. Between the trimmed V and J ends, which lost 0 bases and 4 bases, there was a span of 16 bases. The CDR3 covers 17 residues. In germline, CDR1 is LNHNV, CDR2 YYDKDF (reference sequence). The CDR3 sequence: CATSREPRRGWNQPQHF. CDR3 in DNA: TGTGCCACCAGCAGAGAGCCCAGGCGAGGGTGGAATCAGCCCCAGCATTTT.

The chain carries TRBV14 and TRBJ1-2; no definite D call. The CDR3 length is 13 residues. Germline-derived CDR1 and CDR2 are SGHDN and FVKESK. Trimming pared 2 bases from V and 0 bases from J, leaving 4 bases between. The CDR3: CASSQTANYGYTF. CDR3 sequence (DNA): TGTGCCAGCAGCCAAACGGCTAACTATGGCTACACCTTC.

The chain carries TRBV7-8 and TRBJ2-2, with 7 bases identical to TRBD2. V lost 5 bases to trimming and J lost 0 bases; unmatched junction nucleotides: 6. This CDR3 contains 16 residues. CDR1 and CDR2 (germline): SGHVS, FQNEAQ. The CDR3, as DNA: TGTGCCAGCAGCCCCAATGGGGGGGCGAACACCGGGGAGCTGTTTTTT. Protein: CASSPNGGANTGELFF.

The rearrangement uses TRBV6-1 and TRBJ2-1; 7 positions agree with TRBD2. Trimming at V came to 2 bases and at J to 7 bases, leaving 8 bases not matched to a gene. The CDR3 has 15 residues. The germline V gene has CDR1 MNHNS and CDR2 SASEGT. The CDR3 spells CASSEPGGGGNEQFF. CDR3 nucleotides: TGTGCCAGCAGTGAACCGGGCGGGGGAGGGAATGAGCAGTTCTTC.

The chain recombines TRBV3-1 (or the pseudogene TRBV3-2) with TRBJ2-2; a weak D match, TRBD1 (6 bases). Trimming took off 5 bases at V and 9 bases at J, with 25 bases between the two ends. The V gene's germline CDR1 is LGHDT and CDR2 YNNKEL (reference sequence). This CDR3 is built from 17 residues. The CDR3 loop is CASSFRQPLGQRRELFF. The CDR3 DNA is TGTGCCAGCAGCTTCCGACAGCCCCTCGGACAGCGAAGGGAGCTGTTTTTT.

The J gene is TRBJ2-5, the V gene TRBV24-1, with 7 bases fitting TRBD1. CDR3 length: 17 amino acids. V was clipped by 2 bases and J by 1 base; unmatched bases: 9. The germline V gene encodes CDR1 KGHDR and CDR2 SFDVKD. The CDR3 loop is CATSDYQPGQPQETQYF. In nucleotides, the CDR3 is TGTGCCACCAGTGATTACCAACCGGGACAGCCCCAAGAGACCCAGTACTTC.

This sequence joins TRBV10-1 and TRBJ2-7; 7 bases match TRBD2. CDR3 size: 13 residues. V lost 8 bases and J lost 3; bases outside the gene matches: 7. CDR1 and CDR2 (germline): WNHNN, SYGVQD (reference sequence). CDR3 loop: CASWGGSNYEQYF. CDR3 nucleotide sequence: TGCGCCAGCTGGGGGGGTTCTAACTACGAGCAGTACTTC.

This sequence joins TRBV12-3 or TRBV12-4 and TRBJ1-2, with a weak D call TRBD1 (5 bases). V was cut by 5 bases and J by 8 bases, with 15 bases left in between. The CDR3 consists of 13 residues. In nucleotides, the CDR3 is TGTGCCAGCAGTACCGACAGTGTGAAGGGCTACACCTTC. This translates into CASSTDSVKGYTF.

The chain employs TRBV7-6 and TRBJ2-3, with 11 nucleotides matching TRBD2. The CDR3 covers 15 residues. The V segment lost 3 bases and the J segment 9 bases; nucleotides outside the gene matches: 8. Germline V gene lookup returns CDR1 SGHVS and CDR2 FNYEAQ. The CDR3 sequence: CASSFSGGALNTQYF. DNA of the CDR3: TGTGCCAGCAGCTTTAGCGGGGGGGCCCTCAACACGCAGTATTTT.

This rearrangement joins TRBV14 to TRBJ2-7, with TRBD1 matching 10 bases. CDR1 and CDR2 (germline): SGHDN, FVKESK. V gave up 4 bases and J gave up 3 bases; unmatched junction bases: 6. The CDR3 runs 15 residues. The CDR3 loop reads CASSPGTGAFYEQYF. Written as DNA, the CDR3 is TGTGCCAGCAGCCCTGGGACAGGGGCCTTCTACGAGCAGTACTTC. The entire variable domain, with the rest obtained from reference TRBV14 and TRBJ2-7, is as follows: EAGVTQFPSHSVIEKGQTVTLRCDPISGHDNLYWYRRVMGKEIKFLLHFVKESKQDESGMPNNRFLAERTGGTYSTLKVQPAELEDSGVYFCASSPGTGAFYEQYFGPGTRLTVT.

The V call is TRBV25-1, the J call TRBJ2-5; 10 bases align to TRBD2. Germline loops: CDR1 MGHDK, CDR2 SYGVNS. The CDR3 has 14 amino acids. Trimming took 4 bases from V and 5 from J; bases not matched to a gene: 4. DNA of the CDR3: TGTGCCAGCAGTGTGGGACTAGCGCAGGAGACCCAGTACTTC. Translated: CASSVGLAQETQYF.

This chain uses TRBV5-1 with TRBJ2-1; a possible D gene is TRBD1 (5 bases). V shed 3 bases and J shed 0 bases, with 10 bases lying between them. The CDR3 totals 15 residues. Germline lookup yields CDR1 SGHRS and CDR2 YFSETQ. This chain's CDR3 is CASSSTAGSYNEQFF. In DNA form, the CDR3 reads TGCGCCAGCAGCTCGACAGCCGGCTCCTACAATGAGCAGTTCTTC.